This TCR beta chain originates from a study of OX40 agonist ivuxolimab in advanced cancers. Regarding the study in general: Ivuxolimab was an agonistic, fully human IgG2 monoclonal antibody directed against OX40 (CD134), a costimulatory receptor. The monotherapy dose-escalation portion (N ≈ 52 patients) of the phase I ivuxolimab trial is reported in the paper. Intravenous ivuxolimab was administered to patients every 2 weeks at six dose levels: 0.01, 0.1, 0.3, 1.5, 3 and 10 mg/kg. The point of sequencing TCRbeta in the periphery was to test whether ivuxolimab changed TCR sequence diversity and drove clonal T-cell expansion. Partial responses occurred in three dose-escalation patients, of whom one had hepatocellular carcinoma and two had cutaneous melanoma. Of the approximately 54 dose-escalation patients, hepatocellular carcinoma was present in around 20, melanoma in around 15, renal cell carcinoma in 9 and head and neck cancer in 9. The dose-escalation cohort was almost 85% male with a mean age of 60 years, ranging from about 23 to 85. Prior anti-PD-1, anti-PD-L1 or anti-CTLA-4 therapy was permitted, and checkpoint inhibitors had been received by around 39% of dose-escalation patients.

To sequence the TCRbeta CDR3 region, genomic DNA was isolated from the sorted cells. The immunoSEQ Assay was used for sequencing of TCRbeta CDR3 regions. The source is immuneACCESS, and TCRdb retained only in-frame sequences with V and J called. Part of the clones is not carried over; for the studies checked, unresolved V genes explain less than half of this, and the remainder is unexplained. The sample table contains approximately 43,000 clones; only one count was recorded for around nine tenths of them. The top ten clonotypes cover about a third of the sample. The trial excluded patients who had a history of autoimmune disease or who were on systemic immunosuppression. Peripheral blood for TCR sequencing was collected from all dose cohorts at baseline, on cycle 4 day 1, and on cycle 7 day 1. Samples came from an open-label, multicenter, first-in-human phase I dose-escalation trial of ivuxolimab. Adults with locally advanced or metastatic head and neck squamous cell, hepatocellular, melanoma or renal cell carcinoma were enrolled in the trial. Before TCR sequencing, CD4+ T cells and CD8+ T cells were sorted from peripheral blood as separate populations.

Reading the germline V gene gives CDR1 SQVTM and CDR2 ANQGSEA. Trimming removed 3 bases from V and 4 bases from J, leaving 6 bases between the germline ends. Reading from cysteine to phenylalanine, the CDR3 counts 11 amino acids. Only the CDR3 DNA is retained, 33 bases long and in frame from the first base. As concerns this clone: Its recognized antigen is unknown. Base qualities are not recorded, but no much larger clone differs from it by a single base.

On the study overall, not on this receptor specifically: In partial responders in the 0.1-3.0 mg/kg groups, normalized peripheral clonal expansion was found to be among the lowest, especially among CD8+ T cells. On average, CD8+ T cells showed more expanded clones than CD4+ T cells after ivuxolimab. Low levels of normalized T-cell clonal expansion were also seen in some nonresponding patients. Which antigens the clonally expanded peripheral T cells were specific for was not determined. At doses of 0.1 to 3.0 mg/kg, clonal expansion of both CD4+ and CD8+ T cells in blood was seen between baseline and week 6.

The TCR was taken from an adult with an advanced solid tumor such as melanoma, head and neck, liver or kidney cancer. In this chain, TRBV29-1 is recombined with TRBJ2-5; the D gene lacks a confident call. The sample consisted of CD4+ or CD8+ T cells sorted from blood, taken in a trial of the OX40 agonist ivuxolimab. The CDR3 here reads CSVDYGETQYF. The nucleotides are TGCAGCGTTGACTATGGAGAGACCCAGTACTTC. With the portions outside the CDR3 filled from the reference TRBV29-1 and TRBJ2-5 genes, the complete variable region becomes SAVISQKPSRDICQRGTSLTIQCQVDSQVTMMFWYRQQPGQSLTLIATANQGSEATYESGFVIDKFPISRPNLTFSTLTVSNMSPEDSSIYLCSVDYGETQYFGPGTRLLVL.